The subject of this entry is one T cell receptor (beta chain). Antigen unknown. This entry comes from a study of cytomegalovirus exposure and HLA in healthy donors. Findings and caveats of the study: The classifier, whose performance was assessed in both the original and validation cohorts, reportedly diagnosed cytomegalovirus status with high specificity and sensitivity. Cytomegalovirus-associated status was assigned to about 170 TCR beta chains.

Primers: 60 Vbeta forward and 13 Jbeta reverse. The method was immunoSEQ multiplex PCR; TCRdb's version includes in-frame clones alone and lacks a portion of them. The sample lists 120,000 to 150,000 clones; around 79% were seen once. The TCR was taken from a man aged 40-55 years in good health and CMV-seropositive. The sample comprised PBMCs.

The CDR3 loop reads CASSLAGQGANTEAFF. The CDR3 region has the DNA TGTGCCAGCAGCTTAGCTGGACAGGGGGCAAACACTGAAGCTTTCTTT. The chain links TRBV7-2 to TRBJ1-1; 11 nucleotides agree with TRBD1. From germline, CDR1 is SGHTA and CDR2 FQGNSA. The CDR3 loop spans 16 amino acids. With 0 bases clipped from V and 2 bases from J, the junction kept 2 bases outside the gene matches.